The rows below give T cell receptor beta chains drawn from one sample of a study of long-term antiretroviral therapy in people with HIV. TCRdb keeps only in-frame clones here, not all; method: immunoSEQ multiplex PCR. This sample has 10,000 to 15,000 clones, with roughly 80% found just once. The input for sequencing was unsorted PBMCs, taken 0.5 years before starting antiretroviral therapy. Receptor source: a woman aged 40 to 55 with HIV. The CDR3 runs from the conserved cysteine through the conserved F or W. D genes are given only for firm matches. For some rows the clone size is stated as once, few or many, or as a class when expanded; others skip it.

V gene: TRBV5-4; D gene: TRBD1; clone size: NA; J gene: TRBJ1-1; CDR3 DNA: TGTGCCAGCAGCCCACTGACAGGGGGCAGGACTGAAGCTTTCTTT; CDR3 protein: CASSPLTGGRTEAFF
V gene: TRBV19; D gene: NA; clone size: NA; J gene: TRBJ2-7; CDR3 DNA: TGTGCCAGTAGTATCGCGGCAGGGTTCTACGAGCAGTACTTC; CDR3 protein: CASSIAAGFYEQYF
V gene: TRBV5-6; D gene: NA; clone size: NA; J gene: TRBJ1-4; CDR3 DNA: TGTGCCAGCAGCTTAGGGGGGGTTCATGAAAAACTGTTTTTT; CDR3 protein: CASSLGGVHEKLFF
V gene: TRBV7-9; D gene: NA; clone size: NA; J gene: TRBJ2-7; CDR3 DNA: TGTGCCAGCAGCCCAAATTACAGTACCTACGAGCAGTACTTC; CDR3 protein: CASSPNYSTYEQYF
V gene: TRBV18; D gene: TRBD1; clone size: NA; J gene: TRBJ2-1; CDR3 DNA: TGTGCCAGCTCACCCGTGGACAGGGGGTGGGGACACAATGAGCAGTTCTTC; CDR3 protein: CASSPVDRGWGHNEQFF
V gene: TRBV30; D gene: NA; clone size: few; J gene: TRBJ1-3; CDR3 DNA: TGTGCCTGGAGTGTAGTGGGCTCTGGAAACACCATATATTTT; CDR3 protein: CAWSVVGSGNTIYF
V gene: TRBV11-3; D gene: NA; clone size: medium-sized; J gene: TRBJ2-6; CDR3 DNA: TGTGCCAGCAGCTTAGATCCCGACAACTTTTGGTTCTCTGGGGCCAACGTCCTGACTTTC; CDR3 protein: CASSLDPDNFWFSGANVLTF
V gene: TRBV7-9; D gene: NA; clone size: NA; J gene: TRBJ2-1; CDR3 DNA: TGTGCCAGCAGCTTAGCGGGGAGGCAGTTCTTC; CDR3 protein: CASSLAGRQFF
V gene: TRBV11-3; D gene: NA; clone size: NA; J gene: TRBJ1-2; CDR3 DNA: TGTGCCAGCAGCTTAGACTATGGCTACACCTTC; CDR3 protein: CASSLDYGYTF
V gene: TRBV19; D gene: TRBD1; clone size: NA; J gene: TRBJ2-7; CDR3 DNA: TGTGCCAGTAGCCAGACAGGGGACGAGCAGTACTTC; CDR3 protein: CASSQTGDEQYF
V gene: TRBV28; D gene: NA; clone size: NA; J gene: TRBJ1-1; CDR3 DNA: TGTGCCAGCAGTTTTCGGAGGTCAACTGAAGCTTTCTTT; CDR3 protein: CASSFRRSTEAFF
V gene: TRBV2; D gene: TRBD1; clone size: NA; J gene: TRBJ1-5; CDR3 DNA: TGTGCCAGCAGGCCAGACAGGGAAAATCAGCCCCAGCATTTT; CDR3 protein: CASRPDRENQPQHF
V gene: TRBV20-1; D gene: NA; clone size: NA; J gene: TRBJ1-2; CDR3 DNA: TGCAGTGCTAGGACTAACTATGGCTACACCTTC; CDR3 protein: CSARTNYGYTF
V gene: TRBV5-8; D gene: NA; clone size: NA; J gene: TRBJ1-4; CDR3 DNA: TGTGCCAGCAGCTTGGGGAGGGGACGAGGAGAAAAACTGTTTTTT; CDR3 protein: CASSLGRGRGEKLFF
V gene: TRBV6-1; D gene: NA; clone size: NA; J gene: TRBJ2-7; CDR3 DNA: TGTGCCAGCATTCTGGCGGGTGGAACCTACGAGCAGTACTTC; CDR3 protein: CASILAGGTYEQYF
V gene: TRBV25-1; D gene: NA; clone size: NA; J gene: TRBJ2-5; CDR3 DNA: TGTGCCAGCAGTGAAATATCGGGGACCCAGTACTTC; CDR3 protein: CASSEISGTQYF
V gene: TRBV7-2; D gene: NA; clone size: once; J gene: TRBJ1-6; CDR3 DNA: TGTGCCAGCAGCTTAATAGGGGTTGGGGAGTTAAATTCACCCCTCCACTTT; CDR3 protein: CASSLIGVGELNSPLHF
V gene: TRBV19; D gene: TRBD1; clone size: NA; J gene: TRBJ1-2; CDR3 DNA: TGTGCCAGTAGTATAGATCTATGGGGACAGGGTGATGACTATGGCTACACCTTC; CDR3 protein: CASSIDLWGQGDDYGYTF
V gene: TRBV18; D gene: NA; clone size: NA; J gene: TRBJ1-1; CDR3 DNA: TGTGCCAGCTCACGCCAGGGTCTTGGGACTGAAGCTTTCTTT; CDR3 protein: CASSRQGLGTEAFF
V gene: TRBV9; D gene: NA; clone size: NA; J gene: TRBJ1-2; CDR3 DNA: TGTGCCAGCAGCGCGGGGGGGGGAGAATATGGCTACACCTTC; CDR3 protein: CASSAGGGEYGYTF
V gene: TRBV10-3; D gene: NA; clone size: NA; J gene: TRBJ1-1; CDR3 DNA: TGTGCCATCAGTGGCAGGGAGGTGAACACTGAAGCTTTCTTT; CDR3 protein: CAISGREVNTEAFF
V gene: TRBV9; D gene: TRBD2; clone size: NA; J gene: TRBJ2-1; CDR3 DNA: TGTGCCAGCAGCGTAGGCGGGAGTGCCTACAATGAGCAGTTCTTC; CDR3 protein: CASSVGGSAYNEQFF
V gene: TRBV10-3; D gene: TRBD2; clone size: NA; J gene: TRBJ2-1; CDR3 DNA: TGTGCCATCATGGCTAGCGGGGTGGGCAATGAGCAGTTCTTC; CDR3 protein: CAIMASGVGNEQFF
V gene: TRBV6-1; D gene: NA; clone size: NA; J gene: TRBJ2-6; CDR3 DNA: TGTGCCAGCAGAATAATCGACGTCCTGACTTTC; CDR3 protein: CASRIIDVLTF
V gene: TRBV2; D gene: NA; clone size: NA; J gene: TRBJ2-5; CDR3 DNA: TGTGCCAGCATCGGGAGAGCAGAGACCCAGTACTTC; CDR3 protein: CASIGRAETQYF
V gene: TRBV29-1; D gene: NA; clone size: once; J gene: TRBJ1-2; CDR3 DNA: TGCAGCGTTGGGACAAGCAACTATGGCTACACCTTC; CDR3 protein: CSVGTSNYGYTF
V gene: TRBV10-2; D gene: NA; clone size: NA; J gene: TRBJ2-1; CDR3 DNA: TGCGCCAGCAGTGAGGTAGTAACAGCCCCAAACGGTGAGCAGTTCTTC; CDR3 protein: CASSEVVTAPNGEQFF
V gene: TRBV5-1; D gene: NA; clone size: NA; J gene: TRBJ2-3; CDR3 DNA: TGCGCCAGCAGAACGGCGGGCCTGTTCACAGATACGCAGTATTTT; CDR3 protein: CASRTAGLFTDTQYF
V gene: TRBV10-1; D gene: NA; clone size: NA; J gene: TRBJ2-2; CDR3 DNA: TGCGCCAGCAGTGCGGGCACCGGGGAGCTGTTTTTT; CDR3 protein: CASSAGTGELFF
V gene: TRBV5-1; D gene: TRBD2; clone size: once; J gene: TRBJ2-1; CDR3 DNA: TGCGCCAGCAGCTTCGGAAACGGGGGGGTGAGTGAGCAGTTCTTC; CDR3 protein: CASSFGNGGVSEQFF
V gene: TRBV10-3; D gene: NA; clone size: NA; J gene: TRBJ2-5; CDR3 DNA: TGTGCCATCAGCGGTTTCCGTTCAGGAGAGACCCAGTACTTC; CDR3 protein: CAISGFRSGETQYF
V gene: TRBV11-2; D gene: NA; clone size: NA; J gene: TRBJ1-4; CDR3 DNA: TGTGCCAGCAGCGGCTACAGGGCTCGGGCAACTAATGAAAAACTGTTTTTT; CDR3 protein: CASSGYRARATNEKLFF
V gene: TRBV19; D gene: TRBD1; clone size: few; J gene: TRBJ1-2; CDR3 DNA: TGTGCCAGTAGTATAGGGGACGCGGGACAGGACCCCTATGGCTACACCTTC; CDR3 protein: CASSIGDAGQDPYGYTF
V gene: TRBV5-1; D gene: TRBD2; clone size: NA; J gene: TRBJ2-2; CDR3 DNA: TGCGCCAGCAGCTTGGTGCTAGCGGGAACCGGGGAGCTGTTTTTT; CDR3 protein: CASSLVLAGTGELFF